What follows are 15 T cell receptor beta chains derived from one specimen sequenced in a study of beta chain features in type 1 diabetes. Their recognized antigens are unknown. Points from the study as a whole: Across all four CD4+ subsets, people with type 1 diabetes showed modestly shorter TCRB CDR3s.

What was sequenced were expressed TCRB transcripts, since all of the isolated RNA had been reverse transcribed. Profiled with immunoSEQ multiplex PCR; TCRdb holds only in-frame clones, not every one. The sample has about 640,000 clones, roughly an eighth seen once. The sequenced material came from naive CD4+ T cells from blood. The source is a man aged 25 to 45 with type 1 diabetes.

The genes are TRBV18 and TRBJ2-5; the D is unclear. This CDR3 is 16 amino acids long. Trimming removed 6 bases at V and 0 bases at J, with 17 bases between. In germline, CDR1 is KGHSH, CDR2 LQKENI. Written as DNA, the CDR3 is TGTGCCAGCTCCTACCTCGAGACACCGTACCAAGAGACCCAGTACTTC. Translated, it gives CASSYLETPYQETQYF.

The chain uses TRBV14 and TRBJ1-2, with 7 bases lining up with TRBD1. This CDR3 comprises 14 residues. Germline V CDR1 and CDR2: SGHDN, FVKESK. V was clipped by 1 base and J by 7 bases; unmatched bases: 6. The CDR3: CASSQAGTVIGYTF. The CDR3 coding sequence is TGTGCCAGCAGCCAAGCCGGGACAGTTATTGGCTACACCTTC.

The rearrangement uses TRBV11-3 and TRBJ1-2; 8 nucleotides match TRBD1. Losses at the gene ends were 1 base for V and 8 bases for J; bases not matched to a gene: 6. Germline CDR1 reads SGHNT; CDR2 reads YENEEA. This CDR3 contains 14 residues. The CDR3 loop reads CASSLADRAGGYTF. CDR3 coding DNA: TGTGCCAGCAGCTTAGCGGACAGGGCTGGCGGCTACACCTTC.

The chain combines TRBV13 with TRBJ1-2; D uncertain. Between the trimmed V and J ends, which lost 0 bases and 4 bases, there was a span of 12 bases. This CDR3 has 15 residues. CDR1 is PRHDT and CDR2 is FYEKMQ in the germline V gene (reference sequence). CDR3 nucleotide sequence: TGTGCCAGCAGCTTAGGCCAGGCGCGCGTCTATGGCTACACCTTC. Its protein is CASSLGQARVYGYTF.

This clone was counted between two and nine times. The chain carries TRBV7-3 and TRBJ1-1, with D unresolved. V was clipped by 5 bases and J by 1 base, with 8 bases between them. The CDR3 is 13 residues long. Germline V gene data show CDR1 as SGHTA and CDR2 as FQGTGA. CDR3 sequence: CASSLTSNTEAFF. The DNA of the CDR3 is TGTGCCAGCAGCCTGACATCGAACACTGAAGCTTTCTTT.

The chain employs TRBV7-2 and TRBJ1-6; TRBD1 is a possible D gene (5 bases). The CDR3 totals 18 residues. The V gene's germline CDR1 is SGHTA and CDR2 FQGNSA. V gave up 0 bases and J gave up 0 bases, with 12 bases separating them. The CDR3 DNA is TGTGCCAGCAGCTTAGCGCTCCGGGACTTCTCCTATAATTCACCCCTCCACTTT. This translates into CASSLALRDFSYNSPLHF.

The chain has TRBV5-4 and TRBJ2-1, with D perhaps matching TRBD2 (5 bases). CDR3 length equals 16 residues. Trimming removed 0 bases at V and 9 bases at J, with 19 bases between. Germline V gene sequence: CDR1 SGHNT, CDR2 YYREEE (reference sequence). The CDR3 loop reads CASSLAQTIPVSEQFF. CDR3 bases: TGTGCCAGCAGCTTGGCCCAGACTATCCCTGTCAGTGAGCAGTTCTTC.

The genes are TRBV7-2 and TRBJ1-1; no clear D gene. This CDR3 has 15 amino acids. Germline lookup yields CDR1 SGHTA and CDR2 FQGNSA. Trimming stripped 1 base from V and 0 bases from J, with 9 bases between. The CDR3 here is CASSLVGQLNTEAFF. For the CDR3, the DNA is TGTGCCAGCAGCTTAGTTGGGCAGTTGAACACTGAAGCTTTCTTT.

This clone has a handful of counts. Other DNA sequences in this specimen translate into the identical CDR3. This chain connects TRBV10-3 to TRBJ1-5, with 7 positions matching TRBD1. The CDR3 consists of 14 residues. CDR1 and CDR2 from the germline V gene are ENHRY and SYGVKD. Trimming took 0 bases from V and 7 from J; bases not matched to a gene: 3. The CDR3 region has the DNA TGTGCCATCAGTGAGTCAGGGGGCGGCCAGCCCCAGCATTTT. Translated, it gives CAISESGGGQPQHF.

This clone was detected only a few times. The rearrangement links TRBV29-1 to TRBJ2-7; D ambiguous. The CDR3 has 12 amino acids. Per the germline V gene, CDR1 is SQVTM and CDR2 is ANQGSEA. V was trimmed by 4 bases and J by 0 bases, leaving 7 bases between them. The CDR3 is CSVVSSSYEQYF. CDR3 DNA sequence: TGCAGCGTTGTTAGTAGCTCCTACGAGCAGTACTTC.

This clone was detected only a few times. This chain joins TRBV7-9 and TRBJ1-2; D gene ambiguous. The CDR3 runs 13 residues. The V and J ends lost 3 bases and 8 bases respectively, with 13 bases between them. Per the germline V gene, CDR1 is SEHNR and CDR2 is FQNEAQ (reference sequence). Here the CDR3 reads CASSFDTHMGYTF. DNA for the CDR3: TGTGCCAGCAGCTTTGATACCCACATGGGCTACACCTTC.

The chain carries TRBV6-5 and TRBJ2-1; TRBD1 matches at 7 bases. Germline trimming cut 10 bases from V and 9 bases from J; bases unmatched to any gene: 12. This CDR3 has 13 amino acids. CDR1 MNHEY and CDR2 SVGAGI come from the germline V gene. The CDR3 DNA reads as TGTGCCATCAGGAAGACACAGGGGTTTGAGCAGTTCTTC. This sequence encodes CAIRKTQGFEQFF.

There are a few counts of this clone. The chain combines TRBV7-9 with TRBJ1-2; D remains ambiguous. The V end was cut by 2 bases, the J end by 3 bases, with 7 bases between. The CDR3 runs to 13 residues. Per the germline V gene, CDR1 is SEHNR and CDR2 is FQNEAQ (reference sequence). DNA for the CDR3: TGTGCCAGCAGCTTAAGATCTTACTATGGCTACACCTTC. It translates to CASSLRSYYGYTF.

This clone was picked up a small number of times. The V call is TRBV9, the J call TRBJ1-2; D remains ambiguous. The CDR3 sequence is 16 residues long. The V gene lost 0 bases and the J gene lost 0 bases, with 12 bases spanning the gap. Germline CDR1 reads SGDLS; CDR2 reads YYNGEE. This chain's CDR3 is CASSVDFPLTNYGYTF. CDR3 in DNA: TGTGCCAGCAGCGTAGATTTCCCCCTAACTAACTATGGCTACACCTTC.

J is TRBJ1-5 and V is TRBV6-6, with D perhaps matching TRBD1 (5 bases). Trimming shortened V by 7 bases and J by 4 bases, and 17 bases separated the two germline ends. This CDR3 spans 15 amino acids. Germline lookup yields CDR1 MNHNY and CDR2 SVGAGI (reference sequence). CDR3 loop: CASISFERGNQPQHF. The CDR3 DNA sequence: TGTGCCAGCATTTCGTTTGAGCGGGGGAATCAGCCCCAGCATTTT.